A selection of T cell receptor beta chains follows, all from one sample in a study of regulatory T cells in long-lasting Graves disease. Using its own MiXCR run on the multiplex PCR reads, TCRdb lists one record per CDR3 protein. The sample includes 400,000 to 500,000 distinct CDR3 sequences, 22% of them seen just once. The specimen comprised peripheral blood mononuclear cells (PBMCs), sampled when the disease was refractory, from a patient treated with antithyroid drugs. The receptors stem from a female donor with Graves disease. Both conserved end residues are part of each CDR3. The order of the fields is V gene, clone size, D gene, J gene, CDR3 protein, CDR3 DNA. The D gene is left open where the match is weak. Part of the rows lack a size; the others show once, few, many or a class for expanded clones.

TRBV7-2	NA	NA	TRBJ1-6	CASRIEGRGNSPLHF	TGTGCCAGCAGGATTGAAGGACGAGGGAATTCACCCCTCCACTTT
TRBV2	many	NA	TRBJ1-5	CASKLDGGGNQPQHF	TGTGCCAGCAAACTGGACGGGGGCGGCAATCAGCCCCAGCATTTT
TRBV14	NA	TRBD1	TRBJ1-4	CASSPTQGSNEKLFF	TGTGCCAGCAGCCCGACACAGGGGTCTAATGAAAAACTGTTTTTT
TRBV19	many	NA	TRBJ1-5	CASHSLEGQPQHF	TGTGCCAGCCATTCGCTGGAGGGTCAGCCCCAGCATTTT
TRBV28	many	NA	TRBJ2-7	CASSLGGGEYF	TGTGCCAGCAGTTTGGGGGGCGGGGAGTACTTC
TRBV12-3/TRBV12-4	many	TRBD1	TRBJ1-6	CASSAGTGNSPLHF	TGTGCCAGCAGCGCCGGGACAGGGAATTCACCCCTCCACTTT
TRBV12-3/TRBV12-4	many	NA	TRBJ1-1	CASRRSRAEAFF	TGTGCCAGCAGAAGGAGTCGAGCTGAAGCTTTCTTT
TRBV6-1	NA	TRBD1	TRBJ1-1	CASNRGQTEAFF	TGTGCCAGTAACAGGGGGCAAACTGAAGCTTTCTTT
TRBV9	many	NA	TRBJ2-7	CASSVAPGPYEQYF	TGTGCCAGCAGCGTTGCTCCGGGACCCTACGAGCAGTACTTC
TRBV19	many	NA	TRBJ1-1	CASSIQGLVTEAFF	TGTGCCAGTAGTATACAGGGATTGGTCACTGAAGCTTTCTTT
TRBV15	NA	NA	TRBJ1-2	CATSRDSSGDGGYTF	TGTGCCACCAGCAGAGATAGTTCAGGGGACGGTGGCTACACCTTC
TRBV12-3/TRBV12-4	many	NA	TRBJ2-1	CASSRDTRSYNEQFF	TGTGCCAGCAGCAGGGACACCCGCTCCTACAATGAGCAGTTCTTC
TRBV3-1	NA	TRBD2	TRBJ2-4	CASSYLPGLAGIHIQYF	TGTGCCAGCAGCTACCTACCGGGACTAGCGGGGATTCACATTCAGTACTTC
TRBV15	once	NA	TRBJ2-3	CATSRWGRITADTQYF	TGTGCCACCAGCAGATGGGGACGGATCACGGCAGATACGCAGTATTTT
TRBV6-1	many	TRBD1	TRBJ2-7	CASRPGTEVGEQYF	TGTGCCAGCAGACCCGGGACAGAAGTAGGCGAGCAGTACTTC
TRBV2	few	NA	TRBJ2-6	CASSEWSGVYSGANVLTF	TGTGCCAGCAGTGAGTGGTCTGGCGTTTACTCTGGGGCCAACGTCCTGACTTTC
TRBV7-9	NA	NA	TRBJ1-2	CASSLEQDSFGYTF	TGTGCCAGCAGCTTAGAACAGGATAGTTTTGGCTACACCTTC
TRBV6-2/TRBV6-3	many	TRBD2	TRBJ2-7	CASSGTSGSYEQYF	TGTGCCAGCAGCGGGACTAGCGGATCCTACGAGCAGTACTTC
TRBV14	NA	NA	TRBJ1-4	CASSQVNEKLFF	TGTGCCAGCAGCCAAGTTAATGAAAAACTGTTTTTT
TRBV7-8	many	NA	TRBJ2-7	CASSLERGGYEQYF	TGTGCCAGCAGCTTAGAAAGGGGTGGCTACGAGCAGTACTTC
TRBV2	NA	NA	TRBJ2-1	CASSNRELRLSNEQFF	TGTGCCAGCAGTAACAGGGAGCTTCGTCTGAGCAATGAGCAGTTCTTC
TRBV20-1	NA	TRBD1	TRBJ1-5	CSARDLTGGEWPQHF	TGCAGTGCTAGAGATCTGACAGGGGGCGAGTGGCCCCAGCATTTT
TRBV7-9	many	NA	TRBJ1-2	CASSLPGNYGYTF	TGTGCCAGCAGCTTGCCAGGGAACTATGGCTACACCTTC
TRBV6-1	many	TRBD2	TRBJ2-7	CASSDREGLAAYEQYF	TGTGCCAGCAGTGACAGAGAGGGACTAGCGGCATACGAGCAGTACTTC
TRBV11-2	many	NA	TRBJ2-7	CASSLSHPWQYF	TGTGCCAGCAGCTTATCACATCCCTGGCAGTACTTC
TRBV28	many	NA	TRBJ1-2	CASSLPGLNYGYTF	TGTGCCAGCAGTCTACCGGGGCTAAACTATGGCTACACCTTC
TRBV10-3	NA	NA	TRBJ2-2	CAISESGAVPNTGELFF	TGTGCCATCAGTGAGTCGGGCGCAGTTCCGAACACCGGGGAGCTGTTTTTT
TRBV6-5	few	TRBD2	TRBJ2-4	CASSYSERGGNIQYF	TGTGCCAGCAGTTACTCGGAACGGGGGGGAAACATTCAGTACTTC
TRBV19	many	NA	TRBJ1-2	CASSIGVDYGYTF	TGTGCCAGTAGTATAGGGGTGGACTATGGCTACACCTTC
TRBV12-3/TRBV12-4	NA	TRBD2	TRBJ2-3	CASSFGGRAGDTQYF	TGTGCCAGCAGTTTTGGCGGGAGGGCGGGAGATACGCAGTATTTT
TRBV25-1	few	TRBD1	TRBJ2-5	CASGGQGYQETQYF	TGTGCCAGCGGTGGACAGGGGTATCAAGAGACCCAGTACTTC
TRBV28	many	NA	TRBJ2-4	CASSPHESPAYF	TGTGCCAGCAGCCCTCATGAAAGTCCCGCGTACTTC
TRBV28	many	NA	TRBJ2-6	CASSPWVFVRGGANVLTF	TGTGCCAGCAGTCCCTGGGTGTTCGTGCGGGGTGGGGCCAACGTCCTGACTTTC